The 27 T cell receptor beta chains reported below all come from one sample, sequenced in a study of blood T cell repertoires in COVID-19. Method: immunoSEQ multiplex PCR; TCRdb's copy keeps in-frame clones and lacks some. Of about 100,000 clones in the sample, less than 85% were seen once. Material for sequencing was peripheral blood. These receptors were obtained from a woman between 35 and 50 years old with acute or convalescent COVID-19.

The rearrangement joins TRBV11-2 to TRBJ2-3; D might be TRBD1 (6 bases). The CDR3 sequence is 14 residues long. The germline gives CDR1 SGHAT, CDR2 FQNNGV. The V gene lost 4 bases and the J gene lost 4 bases, with 12 bases spanning the gap. For the CDR3, the DNA is TGTGCCAGCAGCTCTACTCAGGGGCCAGATACGCAGTATTTT. Translating it yields CASSSTQGPDTQYF.

The V gene is TRBV19, the J gene TRBJ2-3; 8 bases fit TRBD2. The ends lost 4 bases at V and 2 bases at J; junction bases unmatched: 14. This CDR3 contains 18 residues. The germline V gene has CDR1 LNHDA and CDR2 SQIVND (reference sequence). CDR3 DNA sequence: TGTGCCAGTAGTACCCCCCAACTAGGTAGCGGGGTCACAGATACGCAGTATTTT. Protein product: CASSTPQLGSGVTDTQYF.

V and J are TRBV3-1 (or the pseudogene TRBV3-2) and TRBJ2-5; no definite D call. CDR1 is LGHDT, CDR2 YNNKEL, per germline (reference sequence). The CDR3 runs to 14 residues. The ends were cut back, 4 bases at V and 1 base at J, with 10 bases in the middle. The CDR3 loop is CASSPPGFQETQYF. CDR3 bases: TGTGCCAGCAGCCCCCCCGGTTTCCAAGAGACCCAGTACTTC.

The V and J genes are TRBV4-3 and TRBJ2-3; 10 bases are a match to TRBD2. Germline CDR1 reads LGHNA; CDR2 reads YSLEER. J was trimmed by 0 bases and V by 2 bases; bases with no gene match: 11. The CDR3 loop spans 19 amino acids. The CDR3 loop reads CASSQQGVAGGTSTDTQYF. DNA of the CDR3: TGCGCCAGCAGCCAACAGGGGGTAGCGGGGGGTACTAGCACAGATACGCAGTATTTT.

The chain uses TRBV6-1 and TRBJ2-3, with 13 bases matching TRBD2. The CDR3 runs 17 residues. Per germline, CDR1 MNHNS and CDR2 SASEGT. V gave up 4 bases and J gave up 0 bases; unmatched junction bases: 4. This CDR3 is CASSARLAGGSTDTQYF. CDR3 nucleotide sequence: TGTGCCAGCAGTGCTAGACTAGCGGGGGGAAGCACAGATACGCAGTATTTT.

This chain links TRBV6-1 with TRBJ1-2; D is unresolved. Germline CDR1 and CDR2: MNHNS and SASEGT. Trimming stripped 0 bases from V and 6 bases from J, with 8 bases between. The CDR3 has 13 residues. The CDR3 DNA reads as TGTGCCAGCAGTGAAGCACGGTTCGATGGCTACACCTTC. This codes for CASSEARFDGYTF.

The chain uses TRBV18 and TRBJ1-2, with 8 bases that match TRBD1. CDR1 and CDR2 (germline): KGHSH, LQKENI. The V gene end was trimmed by 3 bases and the J gene end by 3 bases; junction bases not matched to a gene: 6. This CDR3 comprises 15 residues. The CDR3 nucleotides read TGTGCCAGCTCACCCACAGGGGGAGGCGACTATGGCTACACCTTC. It codes for CASSPTGGGDYGYTF.

This clone came up a few times. The chain combines TRBV2 with TRBJ2-1; D is perhaps TRBD1 (6 bases). V lost 5 bases to trimming and J lost 7 bases, with 15 bases between them. Germline-derived CDR1 and CDR2 are SNHLY and FYNNEI. The CDR3 has 14 residues. CDR3 nucleotide sequence: TGTGCCAGCAGTAATCCGGACAGTATGAATGAGCAGTTCTTC. Translating gives CASSNPDSMNEQFF.

This clone was counted only a few times. This sample includes further DNA sequences coding for the same CDR3. The chain has TRBV12-3 or TRBV12-4 and TRBJ2-5, with no clear D. The CDR3 length is 12 residues. V was clipped by 2 bases and J by 5 bases, with 6 bases between them. The CDR3 reads CASSLLRETQYF. CDR3 nucleotide sequence: TGTGCCAGCAGTTTACTGAGGGAGACCCAGTACTTC.

This chain connects TRBV4-1 to TRBJ2-3; TRBD2 might be the D (5 bases). From germline, CDR1 is MGHRA and CDR2 YSYEKL. Trimming shortened V by 8 bases and J by 5 bases, and 17 bases separated the two germline ends. The CDR3 extends over 14 amino acids. The CDR3 DNA reads TGCGCCAGCGCGGGCAGCGGAGTGAAAGATACGCAGTATTTT. This encodes CASAGSGVKDTQYF.

The chain joins TRBV7-9 to TRBJ1-1; maybe TRBD1 (5 bases). V shed 0 bases and J shed 8 bases, with 13 bases lying between them. The CDR3 covers 14 residues. Germline loops: CDR1 SEHNR, CDR2 FQNEAQ (reference sequence). The DNA of the CDR3 is TGTGCCAGCAGCTTAGCCGCGGGGGAAAAAGAAGCTTTCTTT. Translating it yields CASSLAAGEKEAFF.

This rearrangement joins TRBV3-1 (or the pseudogene TRBV3-2) to TRBJ1-5, with D perhaps matching TRBD1 (5 bases). This CDR3 has 15 amino acids. Trimming removed 0 bases at V and 4 bases at J, with 10 bases between. Germline lookup yields CDR1 LGHDT and CDR2 YNNKEL (reference sequence). CDR3 sequence reads: CASSQEASGNQPQHF. CDR3 nucleotides: TGTGCCAGCAGCCAAGAAGCGTCAGGGAATCAGCCCCAGCATTTT.

The chain recombines TRBV28 with TRBJ2-6; TRBD2 is a possible D gene (5 bases). The CDR3 sequence is 14 residues long. V lost 7 bases, J lost 4 bases, and 11 bases lay in between. CDR1 and CDR2 (germline): MDHEN, SYDVKM. The CDR3 protein is CASTEGTGANVLTF. CDR3 nucleotide sequence: TGTGCCAGCACCGAGGGTACCGGGGCCAACGTCCTGACTTTC. Combining the CDR3 with reference TRBV28 and TRBJ2-6 gives the whole variable domain DVKVTQSSRYLVKRTGEKVFLECVQDMDHENMFWYRQDPGLGLRLIYFSYDVKMKEKGDIPEGYSVSREKKERFSLILESASTNQTSMYLCASTEGTGANVLTFGAGSRLTVL.

The gene calls are TRBV4-3 and TRBJ2-5; TRBD1 might be the D (5 bases). CDR3 length: 16 amino acids. Looked up from germline, CDR1 is LGHNA and CDR2 is YSLEER. Trimming shortened V by 5 bases and J by 4 bases, and 20 bases separated the two germline ends. This chain's CDR3 is CASSAQWQGRGETQYF. The CDR3 DNA reads as TGCGCCAGCAGCGCACAGTGGCAGGGAAGGGGAGAGACCCAGTACTTC.

The chain uses TRBV18 and TRBJ2-7; 8 bases agree with TRBD2. The germline gives CDR1 KGHSH, CDR2 LQKENI. With 4 bases clipped from V and 4 bases from J, the junction kept 6 bases outside the gene matches. This CDR3 region has 14 residues. The CDR3 DNA sequence: TGTGCCAGCTCACGTATCGGGGGGGGTTACGAGCAGTACTTC. Encoded protein: CASSRIGGGYEQYF.

V gene TRBV7-2 combines with J gene TRBJ2-7; 8 bases agree with TRBD2. The CDR3 totals 13 residues. V lost 4 bases, J lost 4 bases, and 3 bases stayed unmatched. Germline CDR1 SGHTA, CDR2 FQGNSA. The CDR3 sequence is CASSSPGGYEQYF. In DNA, the CDR3 is TGTGCCAGCAGCTCCCCGGGGGGGTACGAGCAGTACTTC.

In this sample, this clone turned up a few times. The gene calls are TRBV7-2 and TRBJ1-6; TRBD1 is a possible D gene (6 bases). CDR1 is SGHTA, CDR2 FQGNSA, per germline. With 5 bases removed from V and 10 bases from J, the gap between germline ends came to 15 bases. CDR3 length equals 14 residues. CDR3 in DNA: TGTGCCAGCAGCCTCGGGGGGGGCGGCTCACCCCTCCACTTT. Protein product: CASSLGGGGSPLHF.

The V call is TRBV28, the J call TRBJ2-6; D is perhaps TRBD1 (6 bases). The CDR3 has 16 residues. CDR1 MDHEN and CDR2 SYDVKM come from the germline V gene. The V end lost 2 bases, the J end lost 2 bases, and 10 bases lay between the germline ends. The CDR3 DNA follows: TGTGCCAGCAGTTTAAGCAGGGGCCCTGGGGCCAACGTCCTGACTTTC. It encodes CASSLSRGPGANVLTF.

J is TRBJ2-3 and V is TRBV3-1 (or the pseudogene TRBV3-2), with no clear D. Germline V gene sequence: CDR1 LGHDT, CDR2 YNNKEL (reference sequence). This CDR3 comprises 16 residues. Trimming stripped 1 base from V and 4 bases from J, with 15 bases between. CDR3 residues: CASSQVKSEMADTQYF. The CDR3 region has the DNA TGTGCCAGCAGCCAAGTTAAGTCCGAGATGGCAGATACGCAGTATTTT.

This chain connects TRBV24-1 to TRBJ1-2; no clear D. Germline CDR1 is KGHDR and CDR2 is SFDVKD. V lost 0 bases, J lost 8 bases, and 9 bases lay in between. The CDR3 loop spans 13 amino acids. This CDR3 reads CATSDLSAEGYTF. The CDR3, as DNA: TGTGCCACCAGTGATTTGTCTGCTGAGGGCTACACCTTC.

In its sample, this clone was seen once. V gene TRBV30 combines with J gene TRBJ2-7; TRBD1 matches at 7 bases. Germline loops: CDR1 GTSNPN, CDR2 SVGIG (reference sequence). The V gene end was trimmed by 0 bases and the J gene end by 2 bases; junction bases not matched to a gene: 25. The CDR3 runs 21 residues. As DNA, the CDR3 is TGTGCCTGGAGTGTACCCGTCAGCCACCGCACAGGGGAGCTTGTTGCCTACGAGCAGTACTTC. This gives the protein CAWSVPVSHRTGELVAYEQYF.

This clone appeared a few times. The V call is TRBV3-1 (or the pseudogene TRBV3-2), the J call TRBJ1-5; the match to TRBD1 covers 7 bases. The CDR3 is made up of 14 amino acids. V shed 4 bases and J 6 bases; nucleotides not matched to a gene: 6. CDR1 and CDR2 from the germline V gene are LGHDT and YNNKEL (reference sequence). The CDR3 nucleotides are TGTGCCAGCAGCCGATCAGGGGGTTTTCAGCCCCAGCATTTT. Protein product: CASSRSGGFQPQHF.

This clone has only a few counts. V usage is TRBV11-2 and J usage is TRBJ2-3, with 9 bases aligning to TRBD2. The CDR3 spans 15 residues. Germline lookup yields CDR1 SGHAT and CDR2 FQNNGV. Losses at the gene ends were 0 bases for V and 3 bases for J; bases not matched to a gene: 1. This CDR3 reads CASSLDGLATDTQYF. The CDR3 DNA is TGTGCCAGCAGCTTAGATGGACTAGCGACAGATACGCAGTATTTT. Complete variable domain (other parts from reference TRBV11-2 and TRBJ2-3): EAGVAQSPRYKIIEKRQSVAFWCNPISGHATLYWYQQILGQGPKLLIQFQNNGVVDDSQLPKDRFSAERLKGVDSTLKIQPAKLEDSAVYLCASSLDGLATDTQYFGPGTRLTVL.

This clone was observed a single time. V usage is TRBV30 and J usage is TRBJ1-2; 7 nucleotides line up with TRBD1. Looked up from germline, CDR1 is GTSNPN and CDR2 is SVGIG (reference sequence). Germline trimming cut 6 bases from V and 4 bases from J; bases unmatched to any gene: 5. The CDR3 covers 12 residues. CDR3 region: CACQGDLYGYTF. The CDR3, as DNA: TGTGCCTGCCAGGGGGACCTCTATGGCTACACCTTC.

This chain connects TRBV5-5 to TRBJ1-6, with TRBD1 matching 9 bases. Looked up from germline, CDR1 is SGHKS and CDR2 is YYEKEE (reference sequence). V lost 6 bases to trimming and J lost 7 bases; unmatched junction nucleotides: 5. The CDR3 is made up of 14 amino acids. CDR3 sequence reads: CASTLQGANSPLHF. Here the CDR3 DNA reads TGTGCCAGCACCCTACAGGGGGCGAATTCACCCCTCCACTTT.

This clone was observed once. The J gene is TRBJ1-2, the V gene TRBV5-1, with TRBD1 matching over 7 bases. Germline trimming cut 5 bases from V and 3 bases from J; bases unmatched to any gene: 4. The CDR3 covers 13 residues. Germline V gives CDR1 SGHRS, CDR2 YFSETQ. CDR3 nucleotides: TGCGCCAGCAGAGACAGGGTTGACTATGGCTACACCTTC. Protein sequence: CASRDRVDYGYTF. The variable domain in full, with the rest retrieved from reference TRBV5-1 and TRBJ1-2, is KAGVTQTPRYLIKTRGQQVTLSCSPISGHRSVSWYQQTPGQGLQFLFEYFSETQRNKGNFPGRFSGRQFSNSRSEMNVSTLELGDSALYLCASRDRVDYGYTFGSGTRLTVV.

There are a few counts of this clone. The chain recombines TRBV6-5 with TRBJ1-5, with D uncertain. CDR3 size: 15 residues. V lost 7 bases and J lost 5, with 18 bases in between. CDR1 and CDR2 (germline): MNHEY, SVGAGI. The CDR3: CASKVGSERYQPQHF. DNA of the CDR3: TGTGCCAGCAAAGTAGGCAGCGAAAGGTATCAGCCCCAGCATTTT.